A selection of T cell receptor beta chains follows, all from one sample in a study of blood T cells in healthy people across ages. TCRdb independently ran MiXCR on the 5' RACE reads; one entry per CDR3 protein. Of 800,000 to 1,000,000 distinct CDR3 sequences in the sample, under 50% were seen once. Source material: blood. The receptor set was obtained from a man aged 25-40 years in good health. The CDR3 runs from the conserved cysteine through the conserved F or W. The D gene is left open where the match is weak. Clone size, where shown, is once, few, many, or a class for clones that have expanded.

j_gene: TRBJ2-7
v_gene: TRBV4-1
d_gene: NA
abundance: NA
CDR3nt: TGCGCCAGCAGCCAAGACTCAATTGGTTACGAGCAGTACTTC
CDR3aa: CASSQDSIGYEQYF

j_gene: TRBJ1-2
v_gene: TRBV28
d_gene: NA
abundance: NA
CDR3nt: TGTGCCAGCAGTGCCGACCCCGGGAGCTATGGCTACACCTTC
CDR3aa: CASSADPGSYGYTF

j_gene: TRBJ2-7
v_gene: TRBV27
d_gene: NA
abundance: NA
CDR3nt: TGTGCCAGCAGGTTGAGCACAGGGTCGTACGAGCAGTACTTC
CDR3aa: CASRLSTGSYEQYF

j_gene: TRBJ2-3
v_gene: TRBV5-1
d_gene: TRBD2
abundance: NA
CDR3nt: TGCGCCAGCAGCTTGGGTCCCGGGACTAGCGGATACACAGATACGCAGTATTTT
CDR3aa: CASSLGPGTSGYTDTQYF

j_gene: TRBJ1-2
v_gene: TRBV6-5
d_gene: TRBD1
abundance: once
CDR3nt: TGTGCCAGCAGTCGGCGACAGGGGGTGGCCGGCTACACCTTC
CDR3aa: CASSRRQGVAGYTF

j_gene: TRBJ2-4
v_gene: TRBV28
d_gene: NA
abundance: many
CDR3nt: TGTGCCAGCAGTTTGTCCGGGCGAAAAAACATTCAGTACTTC
CDR3aa: CASSLSGRKNIQYF

j_gene: TRBJ2-7
v_gene: TRBV20-1
d_gene: TRBD1
abundance: NA
CDR3nt: TGCAGTGCTAGAGATCCGACAGGGGCCTCCTACGAGCAGTACTTC
CDR3aa: CSARDPTGASYEQYF

j_gene: TRBJ1-1
v_gene: TRBV27
d_gene: NA
abundance: NA
CDR3nt: TGTACCAGCGGGCACGGGGGCACTGAAGCTTTCTTT
CDR3aa: CTSGHGGTEAFF

j_gene: TRBJ2-7
v_gene: TRBV4-1
d_gene: TRBD2
abundance: NA
CDR3nt: TGCGCCAGCAGCCCTCGGGCGGGGGGTTACGAGCAGTACTTC
CDR3aa: CASSPRAGGYEQYF

j_gene: TRBJ2-6
v_gene: TRBV28
d_gene: TRBD2
abundance: NA
CDR3nt: TGTGCCAGCAGTGGGGGGGTTGGGGCCAACGTCCTGACTTTC
CDR3aa: CASSGGVGANVLTF

j_gene: TRBJ2-1
v_gene: TRBV9
d_gene: NA
abundance: few
CDR3nt: TGTGCCAGCAGCCCCCCGCCAGGGCCCTACAATGAGCAGTTCTTC
CDR3aa: CASSPPPGPYNEQFF

j_gene: TRBJ2-5
v_gene: TRBV3-1
d_gene: NA
abundance: NA
CDR3nt: TGTGCCAGCAGGTCCCGCAGGGCATCAGAGACCCAGTACTTC
CDR3aa: CASRSRRASETQYF

j_gene: TRBJ2-1
v_gene: TRBV9
d_gene: NA
abundance: NA
CDR3nt: TGTGCCAGCAGCTTTAGCAGCGGTGAGCAGTTCTTC
CDR3aa: CASSFSSGEQFF

j_gene: TRBJ2-3
v_gene: TRBV29-1
d_gene: NA
abundance: NA
CDR3nt: TGCAGCGTTGAACGCGGGGACAGACCTACAGAGACGCAGTATTTT
CDR3aa: CSVERGDRPTETQYF

j_gene: TRBJ2-7
v_gene: TRBV6-2/TRBV6-3
d_gene: TRBD1
abundance: NA
CDR3nt: TGTGCCAGCAGTTACCGGACAGGGGTCAACGAGCAGTACTTC
CDR3aa: CASSYRTGVNEQYF

j_gene: TRBJ2-7
v_gene: TRBV12-3/TRBV12-4
d_gene: NA
abundance: NA
CDR3nt: TGTGCCAGCGCTGGAGACGGCCTGGTCAATGAGCAGTACTTC
CDR3aa: CASAGDGLVNEQYF

j_gene: TRBJ1-2
v_gene: TRBV24-1
d_gene: TRBD1
abundance: NA
CDR3nt: TGTGCCACCAGTGATCCGGGACAGGCCCTGAATGGCTACACCTTC
CDR3aa: CATSDPGQALNGYTF

j_gene: TRBJ1-2
v_gene: TRBV4-3
d_gene: NA
abundance: few
CDR3nt: TGCGCCAGCAGCCAAGATTTGGCAGCTAACTATGGCTACACCTTC
CDR3aa: CASSQDLAANYGYTF

j_gene: TRBJ2-1
v_gene: TRBV12-3/TRBV12-4
d_gene: NA
abundance: NA
CDR3nt: TGTGCCAGCAGTCGGGGGCGGCGGGGGAAGAAACTAAGCTCCTACAATGAGCAGTTCTTC
CDR3aa: CASSRGRRGKKLSSYNEQFF

j_gene: TRBJ2-3
v_gene: TRBV7-2
d_gene: NA
abundance: many
CDR3nt: TGTGCCAGCAGCCTACTAGGAGTATCGGATACGCAGTATTTT
CDR3aa: CASSLLGVSDTQYF

j_gene: TRBJ2-3
v_gene: TRBV27
d_gene: TRBD2
abundance: NA
CDR3nt: TGTGCCAGCAAGTCAACTAGCGGGGGTAGCACAGATACGCAGTATTTT
CDR3aa: CASKSTSGGSTDTQYF

j_gene: TRBJ1-6
v_gene: TRBV5-1
d_gene: NA
abundance: few
CDR3nt: TGCGCCAGCAGCTTGCGGGGGAACGATTCACCCCTCCACTTT
CDR3aa: CASSLRGNDSPLHF

j_gene: TRBJ1-4
v_gene: TRBV29-1
d_gene: TRBD1
abundance: NA
CDR3nt: TGCAGCGTGACAGGGGCTTTTAATGAAAAACTGTTTTTT
CDR3aa: CSVTGAFNEKLFF

j_gene: TRBJ2-5
v_gene: TRBV4-1
d_gene: TRBD1
abundance: NA
CDR3nt: TGCGCCAGCACCCTATTGGGGACAGACCAAGAGACCCAGTACTTC
CDR3aa: CASTLLGTDQETQYF

j_gene: TRBJ2-7
v_gene: TRBV10-3
d_gene: NA
abundance: few
CDR3nt: TGTGCCCCCGAACCCCGAATTAACGAGCAGTACTTC
CDR3aa: CAPEPRINEQYF

j_gene: TRBJ2-7
v_gene: TRBV11-2
d_gene: TRBD2
abundance: NA
CDR3nt: TGTGCCAGCAGCTCACTAACTAGCGGGCGCTACTACGAGCAGTACTTC
CDR3aa: CASSSLTSGRYYEQYF